This passage covers 7 T cell receptor beta chains from one sample sequenced in a study of Tregs in tolerant kidney transplant recipients. Their specific antigens are unknown. Using immunoSEQ multiplex PCR, the repertoire was profiled, and TCRdb retains in-frame clones only, with some absent. The sample consists of 20,000 or so clones, roughly two thirds of them appearing once. What was sequenced was Tregs from blood cultured with allogeneic cells. These receptors came from a human donor in good health.

The chain links TRBV5-4 to TRBJ2-4; possibly TRBD1 or TRBD2 for D (5 bases each). The length of the CDR3 is 13 residues. V lost 3 bases and J 4 bases, leaving 8 bases between the germline ends. Germline CDR1 SGHNT, CDR2 YYREEE (reference sequence). This CDR3 is CASSWGRKNIQYF. The CDR3 DNA sequence: TGTGCCAGCAGCTGGGGACGGAAAAACATTCAGTACTTC.

The chain's CDR3 is CASSQVGQGRFQPQHF. The CDR3 nucleotides are TGCGCCAGCAGCCAAGTCGGACAGGGGAGGTTTCAGCCCCAGCATTTT. The rearrangement uses TRBV4-1 and TRBJ1-5; 9 nucleotides agree with TRBD1. The germline V gene encodes CDR1 MGHRA and CDR2 YSYEKL. Trimming cost V 1 base and J 6 bases; bases outside gene matches: 7. The CDR3 loop spans 16 amino acids.

This clone was seen a few times. The same CDR3 can be traced to other DNA sequences in this sample. This chain uses TRBV6-1 with TRBJ1-2; perhaps TRBD1 as D (5 bases). V lost 5 bases, J lost 5 bases, and 6 bases lay in between. The germline V gene has CDR1 MNHNS and CDR2 SASEGT. The CDR3 runs 11 residues. CDR3 DNA sequence: TGTGCCAGCAGTCGGGGGTATGGCTACACCTTC. Residues: CASSRGYGYTF.

The V call is TRBV7-9, the J call TRBJ2-7; D may correspond to TRBD1 or TRBD2 (7 bases each). Germline values: CDR1 SEHNR, CDR2 FQNEAQ (reference sequence). The V and J ends lost 5 bases and 4 bases respectively, with 18 bases between them. This CDR3 comprises 15 residues. The CDR3 DNA reads TGTGCCAGCAGCCTCAGGGGGGGCTCTGCGTACGAGCAGTACTTC. Protein product: CASSLRGGSAYEQYF.

J is TRBJ2-7 and V is TRBV5-1; TRBD2 is a possible D gene (6 bases). The length of the CDR3 is 13 residues. CDR1 and CDR2 from the germline V gene are SGHRS and YFSETQ. The V gene lost 4 bases and the J gene lost 7 bases, with 15 bases spanning the gap. The chain's CDR3 is CASSVRTTWEQYF. The CDR3 bases are TGCGCCAGCAGCGTAAGGACTACGTGGGAGCAGTACTTC.

CDR3 region: CASSLSGGATDTQYF. CDR3 bases: TGTGCCAGCAGCCTAAGCGGGGGGGCCACAGATACGCAGTATTTT. The J gene is TRBJ2-3, the V gene TRBV7-9; 10 bases line up with TRBD2. CDR1 is SEHNR, CDR2 FQNEAQ, per germline (reference sequence). J lost 2 bases, V lost 5 bases, and 4 bases had no gene match. The CDR3 is 15 amino acids.

The rearrangement joins TRBV4-2 to TRBJ2-5; TRBD2 aligns across 8 bases. The CDR3 loop spans 19 amino acids. CDR1 is LGHNA, CDR2 YNFKEQ, per germline. V was clipped by 4 bases and J by 4 bases; unmatched bases: 20. CDR3 coding DNA: TGTGCCAGCAGCCGGACGCCCTACAGCGGGAGAAAGGGCGGAGAGACCCAGTACTTC. Encoded protein: CASSRTPYSGRKGGETQYF.